This T cell receptor beta chain was recorded in a study of blood T cells in healthy people across ages. The use of a sample-barcoded 5' primer and a J-beta primer mix characterized a second PCR of 7 to 11 cycles. Each CDR3 protein is one row after TCRdb ran MiXCR on the 5' RACE reads. The table records hundreds of thousands of distinct CDR3 sequences, 40% to 45% of them present only once. Trimming removed 3 bases from V and 8 bases from J, with 7 bases in between. The CDR3 has 11 residues. Germline V lookup: CDR1 SNHLY, CDR2 FYNNEI. This clonotype was seen only a few times. The source is a man aged 80 or over in good health. The material sequenced was blood. The chain carries TRBV2 and TRBJ2-5, with D uncertain. The CDR3, as DNA: TGTGCCAGCAGTGAGGCCGTTACCCAGTACTTC. It translates to CASSEAVTQYF.